This T cell receptor beta chain comes out of a study of shared clonotypes between healthy human individuals. Overall study: Donor ages ranged 18 to 49 years: a couple of women, a few men. Study findings and constraints: Clonotype sharing across four donors was observed for around 4.8% of naive CD4 clonotypes.

TCRdb keeps only in-frame clones here, not all; method: immunoSEQ multiplex PCR. The sample holds about 580,000 clones, 98% seen once. Naive CD8 cells, CD45RO-negative and positively selected for CCR7, excluded terminally differentiated effector memory CD45RA+ cells. V shed 5 bases, J shed 3 bases, and the junction held 3 bases outside the gene matches. The CDR3 totals 13 residues. Germline V CDR1 and CDR2: SEHNR, FQNEAQ (reference sequence). In its sample, this clone was seen once. Its cognate antigen is unknown. The sequencing sample was made of naive CD8+ T cells sorted from blood. This TCR derives from a young man in good health. The rearrangement links TRBV7-9 to TRBJ2-7; TRBD2 agrees at 8 bases. CDR3 coding DNA: TGTGCCAGCAGCACCGGGACTAGCTACGAGCAGTACTTC. Protein sequence: CASSTGTSYEQYF.